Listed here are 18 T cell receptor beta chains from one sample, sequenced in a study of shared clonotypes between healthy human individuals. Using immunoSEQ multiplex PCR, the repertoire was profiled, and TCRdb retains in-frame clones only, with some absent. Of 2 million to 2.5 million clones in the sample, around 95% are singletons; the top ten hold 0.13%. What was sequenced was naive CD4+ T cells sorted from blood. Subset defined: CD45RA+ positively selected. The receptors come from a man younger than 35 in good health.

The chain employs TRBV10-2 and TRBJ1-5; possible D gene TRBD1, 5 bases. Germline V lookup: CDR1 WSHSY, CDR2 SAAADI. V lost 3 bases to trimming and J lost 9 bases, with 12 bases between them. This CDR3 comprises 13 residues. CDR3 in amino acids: CASSDDRLRPQHF. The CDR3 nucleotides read TGCGCCAGCAGTGACGACAGATTAAGGCCCCAGCATTTT.

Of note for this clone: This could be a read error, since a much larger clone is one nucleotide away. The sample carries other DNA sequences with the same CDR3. The CDR3 is CASSLGQGNYGYTF. DNA for the CDR3: TGCGCCAGCAGCTTGGGCCAGGGGAACTATGGCTACACCTTC. This rearrangement joins TRBV5-1 to TRBJ1-2; D is possibly TRBD1 (6 bases). Between the trimmed V and J ends, which lost 0 bases and 2 bases, there was a span of 8 bases. The germline V gene has CDR1 SGHRS and CDR2 YFSETQ. The CDR3 spans 14 residues.

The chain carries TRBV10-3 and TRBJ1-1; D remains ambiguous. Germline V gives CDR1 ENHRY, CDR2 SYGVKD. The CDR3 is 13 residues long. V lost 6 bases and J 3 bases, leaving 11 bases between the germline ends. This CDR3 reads CAISRMTDTEAFF. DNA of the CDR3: TGTGCCATCAGCAGGATGACCGACACTGAAGCTTTCTTT.

CDR3: CASSLLGGTGHEGYTF. The CDR3 bases are TGTGCCAGCAGTTTATTAGGAGGGACAGGGCATGAGGGCTACACCTTC. The V and J genes are TRBV28 and TRBJ1-2, with 9 bases that match TRBD1. The CDR3 is made up of 16 amino acids. Germline CDR1 reads MDHEN; CDR2 reads SYDVKM. V trimming: 1 base; J trimming: 8 bases; junction bases outside the gene matches: 11.

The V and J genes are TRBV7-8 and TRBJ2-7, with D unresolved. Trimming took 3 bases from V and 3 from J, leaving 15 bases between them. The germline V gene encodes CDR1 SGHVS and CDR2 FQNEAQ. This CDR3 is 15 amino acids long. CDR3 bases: TGTGCCAGCAGCTTCACCCTTAATCCGCACTACGAGCAGTACTTC. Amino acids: CASSFTLNPHYEQYF.

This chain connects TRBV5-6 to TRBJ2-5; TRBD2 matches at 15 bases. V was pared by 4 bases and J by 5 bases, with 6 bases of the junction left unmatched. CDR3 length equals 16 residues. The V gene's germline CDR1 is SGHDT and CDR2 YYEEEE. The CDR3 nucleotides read TGTGCCAGCAGCCGGACTAGCGGGGGGGCACGGGAGACCCAGTACTTC. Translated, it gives CASSRTSGGARETQYF.

In nucleotides, the CDR3 is TGTGCCAGCGCCCCCCACAGCTCTGGAAACACCATATATTTT. Its protein is CASAPHSSGNTIYF. J is TRBJ1-3 and V is TRBV7-6; the D is unclear. The V and J ends lost 8 bases and 0 bases respectively, with 11 bases between them. The CDR3 totals 14 residues. Germline CDR1 SGHVS, CDR2 FNYEAQ. Using reference TRBV7-6 and TRBJ1-3 for the parts outside the CDR3, the full variable domain is GAGVSQSPRYKVTKRGQDVALRCDPISGHVSLYWYRQALGQGPEFLTYFNYEAQQDKSGLPNDRFSAERPEGSISTLTIQRTEQRDSAMYRCASAPHSSGNTIYFGEGSWLTVV.

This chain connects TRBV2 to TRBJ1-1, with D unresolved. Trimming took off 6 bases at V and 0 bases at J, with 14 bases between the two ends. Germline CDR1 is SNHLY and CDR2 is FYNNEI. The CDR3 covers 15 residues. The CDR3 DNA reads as TGTGCCAGCAGACAGACGGCACCTTTGAACACTGAAGCTTTCTTT. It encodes CASRQTAPLNTEAFF.

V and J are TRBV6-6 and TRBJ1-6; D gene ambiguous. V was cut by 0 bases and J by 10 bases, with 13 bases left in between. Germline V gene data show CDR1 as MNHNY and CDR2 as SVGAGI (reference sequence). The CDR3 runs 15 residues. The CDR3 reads CASSYSRQENSPLHF. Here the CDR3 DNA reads TGTGCCAGCAGTTACTCGAGGCAGGAGAACTCACCCCTCCACTTT.

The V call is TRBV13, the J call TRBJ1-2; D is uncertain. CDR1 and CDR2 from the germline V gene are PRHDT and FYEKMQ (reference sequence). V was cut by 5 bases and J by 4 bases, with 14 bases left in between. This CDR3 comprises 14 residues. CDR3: CASSPRTWGYGYTF. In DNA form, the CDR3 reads TGTGCCAGCAGCCCCCGGACCTGGGGCTATGGCTACACCTTC. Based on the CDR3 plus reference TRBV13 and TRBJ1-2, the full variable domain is AAGVIQSPRHLIKEKRETATLKCYPIPRHDTVYWYQQGPGQDPQFLISFYEKMQSDKGSIPDRFSAQQFSDYHSELNMSSLELGDSALYFCASSPRTWGYGYTFGSGTRLTVV.

The CDR3 spells CATSRELAYANTEAFF. The CDR3 DNA reads TGTGCCACCAGCAGAGAATTGGCGTACGCGAACACTGAAGCTTTCTTT. This chain links TRBV15 with TRBJ1-1; D gene uncertain. Trimming stripped 0 bases from V and 1 base from J, with 12 bases between. The CDR3 spans 16 residues. The germline V gene encodes CDR1 LNHNV and CDR2 YYDKDF (reference sequence). Complete variable domain (other parts from reference TRBV15 and TRBJ1-1): DAMVIQNPRYQVTQFGKPVTLSCSQTLNHNVMYWYQQKSSQAPKLLFHYYDKDFNNEADTPDNFQSRRPNTSFCFLDIRSPGLGDTAMYLCATSRELAYANTEAFFGQGTRLTVV.

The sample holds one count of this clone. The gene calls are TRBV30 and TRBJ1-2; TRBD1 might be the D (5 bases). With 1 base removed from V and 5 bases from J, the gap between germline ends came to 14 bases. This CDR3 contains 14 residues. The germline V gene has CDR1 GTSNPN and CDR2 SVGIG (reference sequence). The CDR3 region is CAWSDGTGVYGYTF. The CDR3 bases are TGTGCCTGGAGTGACGGGACCGGGGTGTATGGCTACACCTTC.

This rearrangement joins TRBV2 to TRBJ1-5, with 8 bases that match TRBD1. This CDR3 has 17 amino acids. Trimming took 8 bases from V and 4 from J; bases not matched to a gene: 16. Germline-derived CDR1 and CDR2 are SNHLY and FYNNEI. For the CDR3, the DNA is TGTGCCAGCGATTCACCCAGGCAGGGGGCAGGTAATCAGCCCCAGCATTTT. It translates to CASDSPRQGAGNQPQHF. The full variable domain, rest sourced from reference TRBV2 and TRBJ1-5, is EPEVTQTPSHQVTQMGQEVILRCVPISNHLYFYWYRQILGQKVEFLVSFYNNEISEKSEIFDDQFSVERPDGSNFTLKIRSTKLEDSAMYFCASDSPRQGAGNQPQHFGDGTRLSIL.

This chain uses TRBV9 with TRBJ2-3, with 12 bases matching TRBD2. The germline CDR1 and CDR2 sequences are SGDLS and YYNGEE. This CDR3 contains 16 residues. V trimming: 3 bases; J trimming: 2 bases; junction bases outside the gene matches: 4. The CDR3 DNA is TGTGCCAGCAGCGCTGGACTAGCGGGGACCACAGATACGCAGTATTTT. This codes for CASSAGLAGTTDTQYF.

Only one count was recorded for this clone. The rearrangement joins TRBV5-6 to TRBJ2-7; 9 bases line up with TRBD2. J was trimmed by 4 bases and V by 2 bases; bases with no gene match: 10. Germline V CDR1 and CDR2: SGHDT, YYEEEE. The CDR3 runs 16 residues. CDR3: CASSFLGASGAYEQYF. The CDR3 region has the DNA TGTGCCAGCAGCTTTCTAGGGGCTAGCGGGGCGTACGAGCAGTACTTC.

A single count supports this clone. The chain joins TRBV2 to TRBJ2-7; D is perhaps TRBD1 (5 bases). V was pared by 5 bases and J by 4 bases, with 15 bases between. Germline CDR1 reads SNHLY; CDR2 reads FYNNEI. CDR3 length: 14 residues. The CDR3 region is CASSSQGVSYEQYF. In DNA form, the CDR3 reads TGTGCCAGCAGTAGTCAAGGGGTTTCTTACGAGCAGTACTTC.

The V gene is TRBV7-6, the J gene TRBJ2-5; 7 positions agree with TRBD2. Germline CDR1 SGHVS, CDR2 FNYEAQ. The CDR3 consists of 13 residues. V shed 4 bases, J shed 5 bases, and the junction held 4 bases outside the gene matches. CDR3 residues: CASSSTSRETQYF. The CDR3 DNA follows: TGTGCCAGCAGCTCGACTAGCCGGGAGACCCAGTACTTC. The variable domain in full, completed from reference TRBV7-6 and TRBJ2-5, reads GAGVSQSPRYKVTKRGQDVALRCDPISGHVSLYWYRQALGQGPEFLTYFNYEAQQDKSGLPNDRFSAERPEGSISTLTIQRTEQRDSAMYRCASSSTSRETQYFGPGTRLLVL.

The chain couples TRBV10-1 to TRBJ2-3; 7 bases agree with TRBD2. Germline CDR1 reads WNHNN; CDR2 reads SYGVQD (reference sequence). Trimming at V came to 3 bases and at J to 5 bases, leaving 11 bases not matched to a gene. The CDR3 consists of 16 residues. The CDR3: CASSDVAAGLRDTQYF. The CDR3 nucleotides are TGCGCCAGCAGTGATGTAGCAGCGGGGCTCCGAGATACGCAGTATTTT.